The 19 T cell receptor beta chains below were found in one sample sequenced in a study of T cell repertoires in aging, cancer and after chemotherapy (dated by TCRdb to 2018 to 2020). Genomic DNA extracted from peripheral blood, rather than sorted cells or RNA, was used as the source for amplification of TCR beta rearrangements. Sequencing instrument: Illumina MiSeq. Using a mixed TRB-A/B primer pool, multiplex touch-down PCR amplified rearranged TRB sequences covering the V, D and J segments. TCRdb reworked the public reads: Q25 trimming with fastp, MiXCR clone assembly, productive beta chains retained. Each CDR3 protein appears once, grouped with its most common genes and DNA. This sample has approximately 7,800 distinct CDR3 sequences in its table, and around 40% of those were observed once. Less than 5% of the sample is in the top ten clones. The sequencing input was blood. These receptor sequences come from a human donor in good health.

This clonotype has only a few counts. This rearrangement joins TRBV6-4 to TRBJ2-3, with 9 bases identical to TRBD2. This CDR3 is built from 16 residues. The germline gives CDR1 MRHNA, CDR2 SNTAGT. The junction had 8 bases not matched to a gene; V was cut back by 3 bases and J by 4 bases. The CDR3 reads CASSEKAGGPPDTQYF. CDR3 in DNA: TGTGCCAGCAGTGAAAAGGCGGGAGGGCCCCCAGATACGCAGTATTTT.

This clonotype is classed as medium-sized. The rearrangement links TRBV19 to TRBJ2-1; 7 bases agree with TRBD2. CDR3 length: 17 amino acids. With 4 bases clipped from V and 3 bases from J, the junction kept 12 bases outside the gene matches. Germline lookup yields CDR1 LNHDA and CDR2 SQIVND (reference sequence). CDR3 loop: CASSTPSAGVLYNEQFF. CDR3 nucleotides: TGTGCCAGTAGTACGCCCAGTGCGGGGGTCCTCTACAATGAGCAGTTCTTC. The whole variable domain, remainder taken from reference TRBV19 and TRBJ2-1, is DGGITQSPKYLFRKEGQNVTLSCEQNLNHDAMYWYRQDPGQGLRLIYYSQIVNDFQKGDIAEGYSVSREKKESFPLTVTSAQKNPTAFYLCASSTPSAGVLYNEQFFGPGTRLTVL.

This clonotype came up once. This sequence joins TRBV10-3 and TRBJ2-1; possibly TRBD2 for D (6 bases). Trimming took off 3 bases at V and 8 bases at J, with 11 bases between the two ends. The length of the CDR3 is 13 residues. CDR1 is ENHRY and CDR2 is SYGVKD in the germline V gene. CDR3 bases: TGTGCCATCAGTGAAGCCGGGGAGGATGAGCAGTTCTTC. This codes for CAISEAGEDEQFF.

This sequence joins TRBV30 and TRBJ1-6, with D uncertain. CDR3 length equals 17 residues. V shed 0 bases and J shed 0 bases, with 12 bases lying between them. Germline values: CDR1 GTSNPN, CDR2 SVGIG (reference sequence). The CDR3 sequence: CAWSVQWASSYNSPLHF. The CDR3 DNA is TGTGCCTGGAGTGTACAGTGGGCGAGCTCCTATAATTCACCCCTCCACTTT.

The CDR3 nucleotides are TGCGCCAGCGGTCGGGGCGGGTTGACCTACGAGCAGTACTTC. It is translated as CASGRGGLTYEQYF. The V gene is TRBV5-1, the J gene TRBJ2-7; D assignment may be TRBD1 or TRBD2 (5 bases each). The germline gives CDR1 SGHRS, CDR2 YFSETQ. The CDR3 sequence is 14 residues long. Trimming took 7 bases from V and 2 from J, leaving 16 bases between them. The full variable domain, its missing parts supplied by reference TRBV5-1 and TRBJ2-7, is KAGVTQTPRYLIKTRGQQVTLSCSPISGHRSVSWYQQTPGQGLQFLFEYFSETQRNKGNFPGRFSGRQFSNSRSEMNVSTLELGDSALYLCASGRGGLTYEQYFGPGTRLTVT.

This rearrangement joins TRBV4-3 to TRBJ2-5; the match to TRBD2 covers 9 bases. J lost 1 base, V lost 0 bases, and 0 bases had no gene match. The length of the CDR3 is 15 residues. The germline V gene has CDR1 LGHNA and CDR2 YSLEER. The CDR3 nucleotides are TGCGCCAGCAGCCAAGAGCGGGGGGGCCAAGAGACCCAGTACTTC. Its translation is CASSQERGGQETQYF.

CDR3 bases: TGTGCCAGCAGCGGAGCCCAGCTGGAGACCCAGTACTTC. Protein: CASSGAQLETQYF. This rearrangement joins TRBV6-1 to TRBJ2-5, with D uncertain. CDR1 is MNHNS, CDR2 SASEGT, per germline. The V end was cut by 6 bases, the J end by 5 bases, with 13 bases between. The CDR3 is 13 residues long.

This chain joins TRBV27 and TRBJ2-7, with 9 bases fitting TRBD1. Looked up from germline, CDR1 is MNHEY and CDR2 is SMNVEV (reference sequence). The CDR3 contains 13 residues. The J segment lost 6 bases and the V segment lost 3 bases, leaving 3 bases of the junction unmatched. Here the CDR3 DNA reads TGTGCCAGCAGTTTTGGGACAGGGCGCGAGCAGTACTTC. This encodes CASSFGTGREQYF.

The chain carries TRBV19 and TRBJ2-1; D is possibly TRBD1 or TRBD2 (5 bases each). CDR1 and CDR2 from the germline V gene are LNHDA and SQIVND (reference sequence). V dropped 10 bases and J dropped 6 bases, with 19 bases sitting between them. CDR3 length: 14 residues. DNA for the CDR3: TGTGCCACCCTAATCATGGCCGGGGCCAATGAGCAGTTCTTC. This translates into CATLIMAGANEQFF.

This clonotype rates as medium-sized. The CDR3 sequence: CATSRGAENSPLHF. In DNA form, the CDR3 reads TGTGCCACCTCCAGGGGTGCGGAAAACTCACCCCTCCACTTT. V and J are TRBV15 and TRBJ1-6; TRBD1 might be the D (6 bases). From germline, CDR1 is LNHNV and CDR2 YYDKDF (reference sequence). The CDR3 contains 14 residues. V was shortened by 8 bases and J by 10 bases, with 18 bases between the two germline ends.

This chain uses TRBV7-3 with TRBJ2-1; tentatively, D is TRBD2 (5 bases). V lost 5 bases to trimming and J lost 7 bases, with 12 bases between them. This CDR3 has 13 residues. The germline V gene encodes CDR1 SGHTA and CDR2 FQGTGA. CDR3 sequence: CASSPTRENEQFF. The CDR3 nucleotides are TGTGCCAGCAGCCCAACCCGGGAAAATGAGCAGTTCTTC. The variable domain in full, with the rest retrieved from reference TRBV7-3 and TRBJ2-1, is GAGVSQTPSNKVTEKGKYVELRCDPISGHTALYWYRQSLGQGPEFLIYFQGTGAADDSGLPNDRFFAVRPEGSVSTLKIQRTERGDSAVYLCASSPTRENEQFFGPGTRLTVL.

The V call is TRBV6-1, the J call TRBJ2-7, with 7 bases identical to TRBD1. Germline CDR1 reads MNHNS; CDR2 reads SASEGT. The J segment lost 2 bases and the V segment lost 7 bases, leaving 8 bases of the junction unmatched. The CDR3 totals 14 residues. The CDR3 DNA is TGTGCCAGCACACAGCAACAGGGGCCCTACGAGCAGTACTTC. The encoded protein is CASTQQQGPYEQYF.

This chain joins TRBV5-5 and TRBJ2-5; TRBD1 matches at 7 bases. V shed 3 bases and J 1 base; nucleotides not matched to a gene: 3. CDR3 length: 14 residues. Germline CDR1 SGHKS, CDR2 YYEKEE (reference sequence). The CDR3: CASSSGQLQETQYF. Written as DNA, the CDR3 is TGTGCCAGCAGCTCGGGACAGCTCCAAGAGACCCAGTACTTC. The full variable domain, its missing parts supplied by reference TRBV5-5 and TRBJ2-5, is DAGVTQSPTHLIKTRGQQVTLRCSPISGHKSVSWYQQVLGQGPQFIFQYYEKEERGRGNFPDRFSARQFPNYSSELNVNALLLGDSALYLCASSSGQLQETQYFGPGTRLLVL.

This chain connects TRBV7-2 to TRBJ2-5; the D gene is possibly TRBD1 (7 bases). The CDR3 consists of 15 residues. The ends were cut back, 1 base at V and 2 bases at J, with 11 bases in the middle. The germline gives CDR1 SGHTA, CDR2 FQGNSA. This CDR3 reads CASSLGGTVQETQYF. CDR3 bases: TGTGCCAGCAGCTTAGGCGGGACAGTTCAAGAGACCCAGTACTTC. The full variable domain, completed using reference TRBV7-2 and TRBJ2-5, is GAGVSQSPSNKVTEKGKDVELRCDPISGHTALYWYRQSLGQGLEFLIYFQGNSAPDKSGLPSDRFSAERTGGSVSTLTIQRTQQEDSAVYLCASSLGGTVQETQYFGPGTRLLVL.

This chain connects TRBV19 to TRBJ2-5, with 10 bases fitting TRBD2. CDR3 length: 16 amino acids. CDR1 LNHDA and CDR2 SQIVND come from the germline V gene (reference sequence). The V and J ends lost 3 bases and 4 bases, in that order; junction bases with no gene match: 8. CDR3 nucleotides: TGTGCCAGTAGTATCATTAGCGGGGGGATACGAGAGACCCAGTACTTC. Translating gives CASSIISGGIRETQYF.

By its share, this clonotype is medium-sized. The chain combines TRBV19 with TRBJ2-7, with D perhaps TRBD1 (5 bases). The CDR3 has 14 residues. V was clipped by 9 bases and J by 2 bases, with 17 bases between them. Germline-derived CDR1 and CDR2 are LNHDA and SQIVND (reference sequence). CDR3 DNA: TGTGCCAGGGGTTCCTTGACAGAAGCCTACGAGCAGTACTTC. It specifies CARGSLTEAYEQYF.

The genes are TRBV5-5 and TRBJ2-7; the match to TRBD2 covers 7 bases. Germline trimming cut 3 bases from V and 7 bases from J; bases unmatched to any gene: 10. CDR3 size: 14 residues. In germline, CDR1 is SGHKS, CDR2 YYEKEE (reference sequence). CDR3 sequence (DNA): TGTGCCAGCAGCTCGGTGGGGAGGGCTCGAGAGCAGTACTTC. This sequence encodes CASSSVGRAREQYF.

The chain couples TRBV29-1 to TRBJ1-2, with D possibly being TRBD1 (6 bases). In germline, CDR1 is SQVTM, CDR2 ANQGSEA. The V end was cut by 2 bases, the J end by 8 bases, with 15 bases between. The CDR3 has 13 residues. The CDR3 is CSVEPNRDGGYTF. Here the CDR3 DNA reads TGCAGCGTTGAACCTAACAGGGACGGCGGCTACACCTTC.

The chain recombines TRBV5-1 with TRBJ1-2, with 7 bases aligning to TRBD1. The germline V gene encodes CDR1 SGHRS and CDR2 YFSETQ. After removal of 5 bases from V and 7 bases from J, the junction contained 8 bases not matched to a gene. This CDR3 has 13 amino acids. CDR3 sequence reads: CASSWDSLRGYTF. In nucleotides, the CDR3 is TGCGCCAGCAGTTGGGACAGCCTTCGTGGCTACACCTTC. Supplemented by reference TRBV5-1 and TRBJ1-2, the full variable domain reads KAGVTQTPRYLIKTRGQQVTLSCSPISGHRSVSWYQQTPGQGLQFLFEYFSETQRNKGNFPGRFSGRQFSNSRSEMNVSTLELGDSALYLCASSWDSLRGYTFGSGTRLTVV.